The rows below give T cell receptor beta chains drawn from one sample of a study of patients and donors after allogeneic stem cell transplantation. MiXCR, run by TCRdb on the RT-PCR reads, gives a single entry per CDR3 protein. This sample has about 4,200 distinct CDR3 sequences; roughly 16% occur once, and the top ten carry around three quarters. The sequenced material came from blood, either unsorted or a sorted T cell fraction (not recorded which). These receptors came from a human donor who was either an allogeneic HSCT recipient or a stem cell or donor lymphocyte infusion donor (not recorded which). It is not recorded whose cells these are; they may come from a transplant donor. Both conserved end residues are part of each CDR3. The D gene is left open where the match is weak. Clone size, where shown, is once, few, many, or a class for clones that have expanded.

d_call: NA
clone_size: many
v_call: TRBV20-1
j_call: TRBJ1-5
cdr3_aa: CSASGGAGEPQHF
cdr3_nt: TGCAGTGCTAGTGGCGGGGCGGGGGAGCCCCAGCATTTT

d_call: NA
clone_size: many
v_call: TRBV12-3/TRBV12-4
j_call: TRBJ1-1
cdr3_aa: CASSFRKMNTEAFF
cdr3_nt: TGTGCCAGCAGTTTTCGTAAAATGAACACTGAAGCTTTCTTT

d_call: NA
clone_size: many
v_call: TRBV6-1
j_call: TRBJ1-1
cdr3_aa: CARTAVNTEAFF
cdr3_nt: TGTGCCAGGACAGCAGTGAACACTGAAGCTTTCTTT

d_call: NA
clone_size: NA
v_call: TRBV11-2
j_call: TRBJ1-2
cdr3_aa: CASSPRPIRAGGTF
cdr3_nt: TGTGCCAGCAGCCCTCGGCCAATCAGGGCCGGAGGCACCTTC

d_call: TRBD2
clone_size: few
v_call: TRBV28
j_call: TRBJ2-3
cdr3_aa: CASRVSGSRTDTQYF
cdr3_nt: TGTGCCAGCAGGGTTAGCGGGAGTCGAACAGATACGCAGTATTTT

d_call: NA
clone_size: many
v_call: TRBV5-1
j_call: TRBJ2-6
cdr3_aa: CASSLALGDSGANVLTF
cdr3_nt: TGCGCCAGCAGCTTGGCGTTGGGGGACTCTGGGGCCAACGTCCTGACTTTC

d_call: NA
clone_size: NA
v_call: TRBV28
j_call: TRBJ1-6
cdr3_aa: CASSLQGRVSPLHF
cdr3_nt: TGTGCCAGCAGTTTACAGGGTAGGGTTTCACCCCTCCACTTT

d_call: NA
clone_size: NA
v_call: TRBV7-2
j_call: TRBJ1-3
cdr3_aa: CASSLRSSGNTIYF
cdr3_nt: TGTGCCAGCAGCTTGCGTAGCTCTGGAAACACCATATATTTT

d_call: NA
clone_size: NA
v_call: TRBV3-1
j_call: TRBJ2-7
cdr3_aa: CASSRPGHLRHEQYF
cdr3_nt: TGTGCCAGCAGCCGTCCGGGACACCTTAGACACGAGCAGTACTTC

d_call: NA
clone_size: NA
v_call: TRBV10-3
j_call: TRBJ2-1
cdr3_aa: CAISEFPYNEQFF
cdr3_nt: TGTGCCATCAGTGAGTTTCCTTACAATGAGCAGTTCTTC

d_call: NA
clone_size: NA
v_call: TRBV5-1
j_call: TRBJ1-2
cdr3_aa: CASSKDSYGYTF
cdr3_nt: TGCGCCAGCAGCAAGGACAGCTATGGCTACACCTTC

d_call: NA
clone_size: few
v_call: TRBV5-1
j_call: TRBJ2-7
cdr3_aa: CASSQQGEEQYF
cdr3_nt: TGCGCCAGCAGTCAACAAGGGGAGGAGCAGTACTTC

d_call: NA
clone_size: NA
v_call: TRBV19
j_call: TRBJ1-5
cdr3_aa: CASSIPLPGVNQPQHF
cdr3_nt: TGTGCCAGTAGTATCCCCCTTCCGGGGGTAAATCAGCCCCAGCATTTT

d_call: NA
clone_size: NA
v_call: TRBV3-1
j_call: TRBJ1-6
cdr3_aa: CASSQGLRGSPLHF
cdr3_nt: TGTGCCAGCAGCCAAGGTCTGAGGGGTTCACCCCTCCACTTT

d_call: NA
clone_size: many
v_call: TRBV12-3/TRBV12-4
j_call: TRBJ1-1
cdr3_aa: CASSLSFGHRNTEAFF
cdr3_nt: TGTGCCAGCAGTTTAAGTTTTGGGCACAGAAACACTGAAGCTTTCTTT